These T cell receptor beta chains were read from a single sample in a study of OX40 agonist ivuxolimab in advanced cancers. The assay was immunoSEQ multiplex PCR, and TCRdb's table has in-frame clones only and misses some. The data hold about 96,000 clones, with roughly 80% observed a single time. This material consisted of CD4+ or CD8+ T cells sorted from blood, taken in a trial of the OX40 agonist ivuxolimab. Every receptor here comes from an adult with an advanced solid tumor such as melanoma, head and neck, liver or kidney cancer. CDR3s include the opening cysteine and the closing phenylalanine or tryptophan. The D gene is left open where the match is weak. Where a row states a size, it is once, few, many or the class of an expanded clone; other rows omit it.

abundance	v_gene	j_gene	d_gene	CDR3aa	CDR3nt
NA	TRBV5-1	TRBJ1-1	NA	CASSSTLPGNTEAFF	TGCGCCAGCAGCTCGACTTTACCGGGAAACACTGAAGCTTTCTTT
NA	TRBV5-1	TRBJ1-3	NA	CASSLAGQRSSGNTIYF	TGCGCCAGCAGCTTGGCAGGACAGCGAAGCTCTGGAAACACCATATATTTT
NA	TRBV10-1	TRBJ2-1	TRBD2	CASSESKTSGGNEQFF	TGCGCCAGCAGTGAGTCGAAGACTAGCGGGGGCAATGAGCAGTTCTTC
NA	TRBV9	TRBJ2-5	NA	CASSAGQETQYF	TGTGCCAGCAGCGCCGGCCAAGAGACCCAGTACTTC
NA	TRBV21-1	TRBJ2-2	NA	CASGVSTNTSPGTGLAGPGELFF	TGTGCCAGCGGGGTGTCTACGAACACCAGTCCGGGTACGGGACTAGCGGGACCCGGGGAGCTGTTTTTT
few	TRBV6-5	TRBJ1-5	NA	CASRPDYSNQPQHF	TGTGCCAGCAGGCCCGATTATAGCAATCAGCCCCAGCATTTT
few	TRBV2	TRBJ2-7	NA	CASSDSSVPYEQYF	TGTGCCAGCAGCGACAGTTCGGTTCCTTACGAGCAGTACTTC
NA	TRBV30	TRBJ1-1	TRBD1	CACLDRATEAFF	TGTGCCTGCTTGGACAGGGCCACTGAAGCTTTCTTT
few	TRBV30	TRBJ1-2	TRBD1	CAWSVHGPGTGIDGYTF	TGTGCCTGGAGTGTACACGGGCCGGGGACAGGAATAGATGGCTACACCTTC
few	TRBV10-1	TRBJ1-2	NA	CASTPTENYGYTF	TGCGCCAGCACCCCGACCGAGAACTATGGCTACACCTTC
NA	TRBV7-2	TRBJ2-3	NA	CASSGDPWRSTDTQYF	TGTGCCAGCAGCGGGGACCCCTGGAGGTCAACAGATACGCAGTATTTT
NA	TRBV10-3	TRBJ1-5	TRBD1	CATRGQEAQPQHF	TGTGCCACCCGGGGACAGGAGGCTCAGCCCCAGCATTTT
NA	TRBV7-9	TRBJ1-2	TRBD1	CASSERQGYSGYTF	TGTGCCAGCAGCGAACGACAGGGGTACTCTGGCTACACCTTC
NA	TRBV4-3	TRBJ1-2	NA	CASSQLNGATYGYTF	TGCGCCAGCAGCCAACTGAATGGGGCAACCTATGGCTACACCTTC
NA	TRBV2	TRBJ1-2	NA	CASSVERGIEGYTF	TGTGCCAGCAGTGTGGAAAGGGGGATTGAGGGCTACACCTTC
few	TRBV5-1	TRBJ1-1	NA	CASSLSPDTEAFF	TGCGCCAGCAGTCTATCACCGGACACTGAAGCTTTCTTT
NA	TRBV14	TRBJ2-1	TRBD2	CASKGLAGGFHNEQFF	TGTGCCAGCAAGGGACTAGCGGGAGGGTTTCACAATGAGCAGTTCTTC
few	TRBV18	TRBJ2-5	NA	CASSPGLQETQYF	TGTGCCAGCTCACCGGGACTCCAAGAGACCCAGTACTTC
NA	TRBV29-1	TRBJ1-2	NA	CSVEDNSVGYTF	TGCAGCGTTGAGGATAATTCTGTAGGCTACACCTTC
NA	TRBV10-1	TRBJ2-3	TRBD2	CASSESLGGLAETLPDTQYF	TGCGCCAGCAGTGAGTCGTTGGGGGGACTAGCGGAAACCTTACCAGATACGCAGTATTTT
NA	TRBV19	TRBJ1-1	NA	CASSGRNTEAFF	TGTGCCAGTAGTGGGAGGAACACTGAAGCTTTCTTT
NA	TRBV27	TRBJ2-1	TRBD2	CASSSLSGGYNEQFF	TGTGCCAGCAGTTCCCTTAGCGGGGGGTACAATGAGCAGTTCTTC
NA	TRBV6-6	TRBJ1-2	NA	CASSYYRANYGYTF	TGTGCCAGCAGTTACTACAGAGCTAACTATGGCTACACCTTC
NA	TRBV4-1	TRBJ2-1	NA	CASSQARSVLIF	TGCGCCAGCAGCCAAGCTCGAAGCGTTTTAATCTTC
NA	TRBV15	TRBJ1-1	NA	CATSTGDSLNTEAFF	TGTGCCACCAGCACTGGCGACAGTCTGAACACTGAAGCTTTCTTT